What follows is one T cell receptor (beta chain) and its context. Its cognate antigen is unknown. CDR3 size: 13 residues. Germline CDR1 SEHNR, CDR2 FQNEAQ (reference sequence). The V end lost 4 bases, the J end lost 6 bases, and 7 bases lay between the germline ends. The data originate from a study of cytomegalovirus exposure and HLA in healthy donors. TCRdb's copy holds only in-frame clones and misses some; the assay was immunoSEQ multiplex PCR. The sample carries about 170,000 clones, roughly nine tenths recorded once. Study-wide points: Within the 120 or so validation repertoires, first-cohort TCR clusters tended to co-occur, according to a later analysis. The classifier, whose performance was assessed in both the original and validation cohorts, reportedly diagnosed cytomegalovirus status with high specificity and sensitivity.

The chain employs TRBV7-9 and TRBJ1-6; tentatively, D is TRBD1 (6 bases). The TCR was taken from a woman aged 30 to 39 in good health and CMV-seronegative. The specimen was PBMCs. The CDR3 DNA follows: TGTGCCAGCAGCTCGGACAGTAATTCACCCCTCCACTTT. This encodes CASSSDSNSPLHF.